The clone carrying this T cell receptor (beta chain) has at least ten counts. Its antigen remains unknown. V lost 0 bases, J lost 4 bases, and 6 bases lay in between. The CDR3 length is 14 residues. The data stem from a study of response to subunit inactivated influenza vaccine. Findings and limits, study-wide: It was the authors' suggestion that each seasonal influenza vaccination recruits few new T cells.

Via MiXCR, TCRdb re-called the RT-PCR reads, giving one row per CDR3 protein. The repertoire includes over 750,000 distinct CDR3 sequences, about 20% of them detected once, and about 10% sits in the top ten. The receptor was derived from a man aged 50 to 59 who received an inactivated influenza vaccine. The sequencing here drew on PBMCs from blood, taken 5 days after vaccination. The V gene is TRBV12-3 or TRBV12-4, the J gene TRBJ2-2, with D possibly being TRBD1 or TRBD2 (5 bases each). CDR3 sequence (DNA): TGTGCCAGCAGTTTAGCAGGGACCACCGGGGAGCTGTTTTTT. Translated, it gives CASSLAGTTGELFF.